This entry describes one T cell receptor (beta chain). In the study's own analysis: From reference gene primer amplification, estimates of nucleated cell counts were derived. TCRdb keeps only in-frame clones here, not all; method: immunoSEQ multiplex PCR. That table supplies the V and J calls and clone size; D and trimming were determined from the DNA. The profile covers approximately 170,000 clones, with more than 70% appearing a single time and around a fifth taken by the ten largest. The source of the sample is a study of blood T cell repertoires in COVID-19. About the study: Nucleic acid was either cDNA or gDNA, and it came from T cells, B-cell-depleted T cells, or PBMCs.

This CDR3 has 13 amino acids. After removal of 6 bases from V and 2 bases from J, the junction contained 1 base not matched to a gene. CDR1 SGHVS and CDR2 FQNEAQ come from the germline V gene. This clonotype originated in a woman in her 70s who had recovered from COVID-19. The source material was peripheral blood. The chain is built from TRBV7-8 and TRBJ1-5; 7 bases agree with TRBD1. CDR3 sequence (DNA): TGTGCCAGCAGGGGGACAGGCAATCAGCCCCAGCATTTT. Encoded protein: CASRGTGNQPQHF.